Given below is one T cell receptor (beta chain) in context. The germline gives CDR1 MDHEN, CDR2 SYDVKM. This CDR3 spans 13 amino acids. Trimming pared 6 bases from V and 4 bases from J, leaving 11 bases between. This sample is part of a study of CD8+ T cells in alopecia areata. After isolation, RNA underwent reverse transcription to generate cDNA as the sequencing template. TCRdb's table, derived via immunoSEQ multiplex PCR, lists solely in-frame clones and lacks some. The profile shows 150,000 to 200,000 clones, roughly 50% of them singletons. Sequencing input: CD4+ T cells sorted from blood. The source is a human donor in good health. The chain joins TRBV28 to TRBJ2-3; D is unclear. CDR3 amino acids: CASRGILADTQYF. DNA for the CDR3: TGTGCCAGCAGGGGCATCTTAGCAGATACGCAGTATTTT.